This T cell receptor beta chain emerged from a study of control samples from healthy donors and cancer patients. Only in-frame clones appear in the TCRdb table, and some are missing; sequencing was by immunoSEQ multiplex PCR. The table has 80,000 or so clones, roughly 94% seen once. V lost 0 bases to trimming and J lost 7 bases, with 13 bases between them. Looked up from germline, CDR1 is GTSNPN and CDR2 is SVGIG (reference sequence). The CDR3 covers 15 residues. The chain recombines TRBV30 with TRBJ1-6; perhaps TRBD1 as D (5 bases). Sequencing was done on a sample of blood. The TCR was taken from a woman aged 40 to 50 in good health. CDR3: CAWSVPGRGNSPLHF. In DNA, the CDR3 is TGTGCCTGGAGTGTACCGGGGCGCGGGAATTCACCCCTCCACTTT.